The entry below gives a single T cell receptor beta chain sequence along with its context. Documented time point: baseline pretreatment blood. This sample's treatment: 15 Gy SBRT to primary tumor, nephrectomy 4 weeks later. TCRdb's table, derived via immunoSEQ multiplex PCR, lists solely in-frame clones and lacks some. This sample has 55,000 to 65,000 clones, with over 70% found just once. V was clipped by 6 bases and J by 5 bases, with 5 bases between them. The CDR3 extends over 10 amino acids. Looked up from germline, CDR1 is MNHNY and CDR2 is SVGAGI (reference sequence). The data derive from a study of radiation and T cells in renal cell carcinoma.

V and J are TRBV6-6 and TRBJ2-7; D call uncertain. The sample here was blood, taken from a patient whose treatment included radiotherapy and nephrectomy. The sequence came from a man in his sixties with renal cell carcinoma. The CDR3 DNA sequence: TGTGCCAGCAGGGGCAACGAGCAGTACGTC. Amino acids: CASRGNEQYV.